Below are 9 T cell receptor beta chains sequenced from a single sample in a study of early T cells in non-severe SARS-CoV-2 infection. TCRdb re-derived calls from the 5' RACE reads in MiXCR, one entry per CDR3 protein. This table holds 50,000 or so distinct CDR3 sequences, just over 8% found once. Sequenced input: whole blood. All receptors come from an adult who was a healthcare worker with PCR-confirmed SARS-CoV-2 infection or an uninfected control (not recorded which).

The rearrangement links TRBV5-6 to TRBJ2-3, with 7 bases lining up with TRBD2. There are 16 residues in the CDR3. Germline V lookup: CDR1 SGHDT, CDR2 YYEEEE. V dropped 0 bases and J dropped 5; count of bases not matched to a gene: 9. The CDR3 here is CASSLGGGSIGDTQYF. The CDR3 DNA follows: TGTGCCAGCAGCTTGGGGGGCGGGAGTATAGGAGATACGCAGTATTTT.

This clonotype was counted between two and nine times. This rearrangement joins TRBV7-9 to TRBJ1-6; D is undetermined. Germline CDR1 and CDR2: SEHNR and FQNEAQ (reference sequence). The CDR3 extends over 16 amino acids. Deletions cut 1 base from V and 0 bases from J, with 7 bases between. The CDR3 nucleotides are TGTGCCAGCAGCTTAGACGGTAGCTCCTATAATTCACCCCTCCACTTT. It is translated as CASSLDGSSYNSPLHF.

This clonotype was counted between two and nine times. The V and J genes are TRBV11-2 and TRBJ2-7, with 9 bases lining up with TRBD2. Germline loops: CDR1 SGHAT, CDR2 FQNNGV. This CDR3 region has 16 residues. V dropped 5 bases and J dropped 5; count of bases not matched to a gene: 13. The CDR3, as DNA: TGTGCCAGCAGCCCCAAGTTTCGCGGGGGGGCCCACGAGCAGTACTTC. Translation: CASSPKFRGGAHEQYF.

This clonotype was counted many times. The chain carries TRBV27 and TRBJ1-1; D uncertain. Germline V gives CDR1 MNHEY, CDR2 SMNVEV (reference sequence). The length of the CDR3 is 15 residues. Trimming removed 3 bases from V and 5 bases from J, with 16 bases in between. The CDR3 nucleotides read TGTGCCAGCAGTTTGGGCCAAGGAGGGAGGACTGAAGCTTTCTTT. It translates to CASSLGQGGRTEAFF.

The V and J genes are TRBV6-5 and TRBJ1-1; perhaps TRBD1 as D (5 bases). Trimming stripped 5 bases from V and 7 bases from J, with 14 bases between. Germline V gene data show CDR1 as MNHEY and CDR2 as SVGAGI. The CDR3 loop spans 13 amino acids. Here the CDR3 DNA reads TGTGCCAGCAGTCTCACAGGTCCCCTTGAAGCTTTCTTT. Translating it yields CASSLTGPLEAFF.

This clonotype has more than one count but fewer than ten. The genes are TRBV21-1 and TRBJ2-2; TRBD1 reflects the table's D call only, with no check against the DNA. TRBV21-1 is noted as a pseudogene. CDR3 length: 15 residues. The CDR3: CASSPGTSNTGELFF. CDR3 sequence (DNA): TGTGCCAGCAGCCCCGGGACAAGTAACACCGGGGAGCTGTTTTTT.

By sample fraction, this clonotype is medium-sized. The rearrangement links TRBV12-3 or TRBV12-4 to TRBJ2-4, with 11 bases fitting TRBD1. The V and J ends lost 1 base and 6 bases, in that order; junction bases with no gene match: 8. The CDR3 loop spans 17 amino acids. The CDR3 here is CASSLGTGGAGRNIQYF. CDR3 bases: TGTGCCAGCAGTTTAGGGACAGGGGGCGCGGGAAGAAACATTCAGTACTTC.

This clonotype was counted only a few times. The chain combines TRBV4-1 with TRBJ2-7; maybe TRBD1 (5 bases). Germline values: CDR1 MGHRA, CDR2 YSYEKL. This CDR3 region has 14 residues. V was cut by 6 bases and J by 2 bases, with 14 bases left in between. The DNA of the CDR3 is TGCGCCAGCAGTCTGGACAAGTTAGCCTACGAGCAGTACTTC. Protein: CASSLDKLAYEQYF.

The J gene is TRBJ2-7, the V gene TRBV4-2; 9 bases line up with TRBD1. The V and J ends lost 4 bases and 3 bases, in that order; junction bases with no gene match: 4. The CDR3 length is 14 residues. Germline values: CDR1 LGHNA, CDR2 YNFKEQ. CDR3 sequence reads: CASSLPGQGYEQYF. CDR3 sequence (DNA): TGTGCCAGCAGCCTACCGGGACAGGGCTACGAGCAGTACTTC.